This T cell receptor beta chain was identified in a study of control samples from healthy donors and cancer patients. Method: immunoSEQ multiplex PCR; TCRdb's copy keeps in-frame clones and lacks some. The table records fewer than 120,000 clones, 88% of them present only once. CDR1 and CDR2 (germline): LNHDA, SQIVND (reference sequence). CDR3 length: 15 amino acids. The trim removed 6 bases at V and 3 bases at J, leaving 7 bases unmatched. This receptor was taken from a woman aged 55-69 years with lung cancer. The chain recombines TRBV19 with TRBJ2-1; TRBD1 aligns across 8 bases. Material for sequencing was PBMCs. The DNA of the CDR3 is TGTGCCAGTAGGGGTGGGACAGGAAACTACAATGAGCAGTTCTTC. It translates to CASRGGTGNYNEQFF.